This TCR beta chain is from a study of T cells after yellow fever vaccination. In the study overall: Libraries from low-cell-number fractions were prepared with the SMART-Seq v4 Ultra Low Input RNA kit. Study-level findings and limits: Contamination by abundant bulk-population clonotypes could be present in FACS-sorted repertoires. The secondary response was weaker, and its peak arrived faster, on day 5 versus 15.

Trimming removed 3 bases at V and 2 bases at J, with 11 bases between. Germline CDR1 reads GTSNPN; CDR2 reads SVGIG (reference sequence). This CDR3 is built from 13 residues. The authors made TCR cDNA by 5'RACE template switching, adding a universal primer site and UMIs. TCRdb processed the 5' RACE reads anew with MiXCR; each CDR3 protein has one entry. The sample contains a few hundred thousand distinct CDR3 sequences, about a sixth of which appear only once. Comment on this clonotype: The antigen is unknown.

This sample comprised PBMCs, obtained 4 to 6 days after the first yellow fever vaccination. The chain joins TRBV30 to TRBJ2-7; D possibly corresponds to TRBD1 (7 bases). This clonotype was sampled from a man aged 18 to 30 who received the YFV17D yellow fever vaccine. CDR3 coding DNA: TGTGCCTGGAGCGCAGGGGGGCCCTACGAGCAGTACTTC. Its translation is CAWSAGGPYEQYF.